This T cell receptor beta chain was sequenced in a study of blood T cell repertoires in COVID-19 (dated by TCRdb to the early 2020s). Background for the entire study: Samples covering the acute and convalescent phases of COVID-19 were provided by collaborators in the United States, Italy and Spain. The prospective study material was composed of cDNA or gDNA derived from T cells, B-cell-depleted T cells, or PBMCs. The dataset comprised deeply sampled blood TCRbeta repertoires from subjects exposed to, actively infected with, or recovered from COVID-19. A freely available public database, intended as a resource for researchers studying the immune response to SARS-CoV-2, is where the repertoires were released. The samples were drawn from two sources: the first 160 participants of the ongoing ImmuneRACE study, and 1,254 subjects contributed by 6 global collaborators. Sample metadata almost always included a de-identified subject ID, COVID-19 status, age in years and sex. HLA class I and class II types, where available, came from metadata supplied by the sample provider rather than from assay-based typing.

The collaborating institutions used their own protocols to collect whole blood in K2EDTA tubes. For TCRbeta analysis, collaborator samples were shipped as frozen whole blood, as isolated PBMCs, or as DNA extracted from either sample type. As concerns this clone: Its antigen target is currently unknown. The input lacks base qualities; no much larger clone sits a single base away.

Paper-wide results and their limitations: The amount of clinical and demographic metadata varied by source and participant and was provided uncurated.

V trim: 6 bases; J trim: 10 bases; unmatched bases: 1. The germline V gene encodes CDR1 MNHEY and CDR2 SMNVEV (reference sequence). The CDR3, cysteine through phenylalanine, is 12 amino acids long. CDR3 DNA only is kept here, 36 bases in frame from base 1. The immunoSEQ Assay, a bias-controlled multiplex PCR, was used to amplify TCRbeta CDR3 regions from genomic DNA. Per the source publication's procedure: The number of nucleated cells in each sample was estimated by amplification of reference gene primers within the assay. To quantify the absolute abundance of each unique TCRbeta CDR3 rearrangement, sequence reads were collapsed and filtered. For each sample, productive Simpson clonality was calculated as the square root of Simpson's diversity index over productive rearrangements. TCRdb limited this immuneACCESS table to in-frame rearrangements with V and J called. A share of clones is missing; checked studies link under half to unresolved V genes, and the rest is unexplained. V and J calls and clone size follow that table, whereas D and trimming were derived from the DNA. Present in this sample are around 260,000 clones, around 83% of which were seen just once. The ten largest clones take up around 3.6% of the sample.

This receptor was taken from a man aged 18 to 30 with active or convalescent COVID-19. The chain employs TRBV27 and TRBJ1-6; 9 nucleotides in the junction match TRBD1. The sequencing sample was made of peripheral blood. In nucleotide form, the sequence is TGTGCCAGCAGGGACAGGGGATCACCCCTCCACTTT. This yields the protein CASRDRGSPLHF.